This T cell receptor (beta chain) was documented in a study of CD8 T cells in Susac syndrome. General observations from the study: The study's TCR sequencing and HLA analysis drew on a certain number of individuals. That number was acknowledged as relatively small.

V lost 3 bases, J lost 3 bases, and 12 bases lay in between. Germline lookup yields CDR1 SQVTM and CDR2 ANQGSEA. This CDR3 has 13 residues. In regard to this clonotype: The antigen is unknown.

With random hexamers, about 0.5 to 1 ug RNA was reverse transcribed. One entry per CDR3 protein results from TCRdb running MiXCR on the immunoSEQ multiplex PCR reads. The table has about 200,000 distinct CDR3 sequences, approximately 96% seen once. The sample consisted of CD4+ T cells from PBMCs. This sequence originates from a human donor with multiple sclerosis. The J gene is TRBJ2-7, the V gene TRBV29-1; D perhaps matches TRBD2 (7 bases). The DNA of the CDR3 is TGCAGCGTTGATGGGGGGGCGGGCTACGAGCAGTACTTC. The encoded protein is CSVDGGAGYEQYF.